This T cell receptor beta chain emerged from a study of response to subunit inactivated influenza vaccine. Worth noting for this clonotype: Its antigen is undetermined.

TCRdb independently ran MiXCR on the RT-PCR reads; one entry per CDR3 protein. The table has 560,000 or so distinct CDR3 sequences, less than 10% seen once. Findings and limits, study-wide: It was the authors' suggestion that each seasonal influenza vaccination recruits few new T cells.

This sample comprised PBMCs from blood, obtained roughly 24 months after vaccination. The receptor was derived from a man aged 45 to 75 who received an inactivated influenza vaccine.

CDR3 bases: TGCGCCAGCAGCCAGGCCTCCTGGGACAGGGGAAGGAGCACAGATACGCAGTATTTT. It yields the protein CASSQASWDRGRSTDTQYF. J is TRBJ2-3 and V is TRBV4-3; 10 bases are a match to TRBD1. Per germline, CDR1 LGHNA and CDR2 YSLEER. The CDR3 totals 19 residues. The V and J ends lost 3 bases and 0 bases, in that order; junction bases with no gene match: 12.